The present entry profiles one T cell receptor (beta chain) with its context. Its antigen is undetermined. The junction departs from the called germline gene at one end, perhaps through a read error. The assay was immunoSEQ multiplex PCR, and TCRdb's table has in-frame clones only and misses some. In the table there are approximately 350,000 clones, roughly 87% of which are singletons. Regarding treatment: about 20 received Ad26.COV2.S at low or high dose, single or two shots; five or six received placebo; per-sample allocation not given. Repertoires come from day 63 after the first vaccine or placebo injection. The germline V gene encodes CDR1 SEHNR and CDR2 FQNEAQ (reference sequence). The CDR3 runs to 11 residues. This sample is part of a study of Ad26.COV2.S vaccination and SARS-CoV-2 variants. Findings and limits, study-wide: A substantial breadth of spike-specific CD8+ and CD4+ T cell responses after vaccination has been reported.

The V and J genes are TRBV7-9 and TRBJ2-6; D is undetermined. This clonotype originated in a person aged 18-65 years who received the Ad26.COV2.S COVID-19 vaccine or a placebo. The material was peripheral blood, obtained in a trial of Ad26.COV2.S vaccine versus placebo. This CDR3 reads CASSLFPQPLF. Written as DNA, the CDR3 is TGTGCCAGCAGCTTGTTCCCCCAACCCCTTTTC.